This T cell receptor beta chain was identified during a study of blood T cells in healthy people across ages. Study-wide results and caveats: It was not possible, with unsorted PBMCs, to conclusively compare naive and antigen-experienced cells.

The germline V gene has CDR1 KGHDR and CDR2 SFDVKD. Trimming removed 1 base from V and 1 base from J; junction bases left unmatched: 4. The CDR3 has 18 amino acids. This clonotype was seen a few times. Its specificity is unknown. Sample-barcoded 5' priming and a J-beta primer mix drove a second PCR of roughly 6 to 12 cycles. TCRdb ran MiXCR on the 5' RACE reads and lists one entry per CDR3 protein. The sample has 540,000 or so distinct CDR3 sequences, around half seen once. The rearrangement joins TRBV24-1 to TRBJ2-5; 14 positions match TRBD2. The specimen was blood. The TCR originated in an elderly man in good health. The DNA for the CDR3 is TGTGCCACCAGTGATTTCGGGACTAGCGGGAGAGGCCAAGAGACCCAGTACTTC. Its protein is CATSDFGTSGRGQETQYF.